This T cell receptor (beta chain) was captured by sequencing in a study of blood T cell repertoires in COVID-19. Across the whole study: Collection of acute and convalescent COVID-19 samples took place in the United States, Italy and Spain. T cells, B-cell-depleted T cells, or PBMCs provided the cDNA or gDNA that served as material.

Seattle enrolled patients during active infection and tracked them longitudinally. TCRdb keeps only in-frame clones here, not all; method: immunoSEQ multiplex PCR. The sample records roughly 400,000 clones, roughly 86% being singletons. The CDR3 consists of 13 residues. V was pared by 6 bases and J by 4 bases, with 9 bases between. Material: peripheral blood. The TCR comes from a woman aged 60-70 years with COVID-19, enrolled during active disease. The chain carries TRBV12-3 or TRBV12-4 and TRBJ1-4; maybe TRBD1 (6 bases). Here the CDR3 reads CASRDSYNEKLFF. The CDR3 coding sequence is TGTGCCAGCAGGGACAGTTATAATGAAAAACTGTTTTTT.